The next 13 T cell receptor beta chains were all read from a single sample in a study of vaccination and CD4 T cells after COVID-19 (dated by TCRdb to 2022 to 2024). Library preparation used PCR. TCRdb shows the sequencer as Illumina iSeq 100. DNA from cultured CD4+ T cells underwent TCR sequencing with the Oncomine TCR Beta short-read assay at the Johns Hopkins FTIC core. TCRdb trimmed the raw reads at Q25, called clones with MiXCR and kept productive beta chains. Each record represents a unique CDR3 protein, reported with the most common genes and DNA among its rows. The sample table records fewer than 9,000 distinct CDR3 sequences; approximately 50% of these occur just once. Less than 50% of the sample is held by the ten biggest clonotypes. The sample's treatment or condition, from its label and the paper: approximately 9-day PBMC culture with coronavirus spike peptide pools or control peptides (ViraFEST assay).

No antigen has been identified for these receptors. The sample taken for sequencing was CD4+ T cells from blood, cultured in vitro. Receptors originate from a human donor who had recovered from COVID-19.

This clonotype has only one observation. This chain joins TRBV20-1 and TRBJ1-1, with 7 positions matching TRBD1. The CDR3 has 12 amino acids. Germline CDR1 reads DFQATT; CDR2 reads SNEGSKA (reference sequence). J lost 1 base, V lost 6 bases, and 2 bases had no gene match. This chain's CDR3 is CSARQGNTEAFF. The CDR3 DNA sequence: TGCAGTGCCAGACAGGGGAACACTGAAGCTTTCTTT.

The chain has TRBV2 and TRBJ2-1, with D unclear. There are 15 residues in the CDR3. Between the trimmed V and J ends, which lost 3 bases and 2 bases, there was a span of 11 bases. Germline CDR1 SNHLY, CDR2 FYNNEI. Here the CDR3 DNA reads TGTGCCAGCAGTGATGCGGCTGGGGCCTACAATGAGCAGTTCTTC. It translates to CASSDAAGAYNEQFF. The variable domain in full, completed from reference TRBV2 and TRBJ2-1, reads EPEVTQTPSHQVTQMGQEVILRCVPISNHLYFYWYRQILGQKVEFLVSFYNNEISEKSEIFDDQFSVERPDGSNFTLKIRSTKLEDSAMYFCASSDAAGAYNEQFFGPGTRLTVL.

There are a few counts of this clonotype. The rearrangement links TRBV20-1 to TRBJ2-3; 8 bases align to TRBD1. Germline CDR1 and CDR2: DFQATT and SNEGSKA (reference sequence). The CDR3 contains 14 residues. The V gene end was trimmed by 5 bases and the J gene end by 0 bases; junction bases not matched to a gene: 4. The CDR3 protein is CSAGDRTSTDTQYF. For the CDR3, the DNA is TGCAGTGCTGGGGACAGGACTAGCACAGATACGCAGTATTTT.

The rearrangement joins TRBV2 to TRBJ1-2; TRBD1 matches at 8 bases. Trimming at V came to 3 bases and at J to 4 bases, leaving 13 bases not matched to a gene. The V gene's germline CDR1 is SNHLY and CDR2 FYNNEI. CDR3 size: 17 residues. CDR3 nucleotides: TGTGCCAGCAGTGACCCCAGGGGGCGCATCCGTGGCTATGGCTACACCTTC. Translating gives CASSDPRGRIRGYGYTF.

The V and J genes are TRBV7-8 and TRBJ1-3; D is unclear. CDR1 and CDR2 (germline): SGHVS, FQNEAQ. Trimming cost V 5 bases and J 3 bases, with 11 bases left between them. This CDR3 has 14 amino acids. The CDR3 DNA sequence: TGTGCCAGCAGCGACCGGACCGTTGGAAACACCATATATTTT. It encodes CASSDRTVGNTIYF.

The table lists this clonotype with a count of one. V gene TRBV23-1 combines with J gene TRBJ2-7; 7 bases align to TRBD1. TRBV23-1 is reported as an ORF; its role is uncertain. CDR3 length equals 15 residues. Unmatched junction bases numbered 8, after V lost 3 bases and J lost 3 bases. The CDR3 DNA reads TGCGCCAGCAGTCACTTCGGGACAGCTATCTACGAGCAGTACTTC. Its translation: CASSHFGTAIYEQYF.

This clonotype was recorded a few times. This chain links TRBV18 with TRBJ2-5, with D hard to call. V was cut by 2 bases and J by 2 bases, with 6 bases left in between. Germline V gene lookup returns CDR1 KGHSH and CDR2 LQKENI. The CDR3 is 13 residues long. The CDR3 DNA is TGTGCCAGCTCACCAAACAATCAAGAGACCCAGTACTTC. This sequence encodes CASSPNNQETQYF.

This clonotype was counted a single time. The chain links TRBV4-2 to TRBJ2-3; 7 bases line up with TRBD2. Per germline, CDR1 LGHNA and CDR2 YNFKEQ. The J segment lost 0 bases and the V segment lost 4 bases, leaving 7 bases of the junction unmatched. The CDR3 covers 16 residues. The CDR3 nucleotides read TGTGCCAGCAGCCCCCGGGGAGCGGGGAGCACAGATACGCAGTATTTT. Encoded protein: CASSPRGAGSTDTQYF.

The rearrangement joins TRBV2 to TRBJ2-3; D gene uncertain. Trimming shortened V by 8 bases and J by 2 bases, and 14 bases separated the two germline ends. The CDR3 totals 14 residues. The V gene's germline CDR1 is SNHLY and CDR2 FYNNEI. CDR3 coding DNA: TGTGCCAGCCAGGACGGCAGGATCACAGATACGCAGTATTTT. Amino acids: CASQDGRITDTQYF.

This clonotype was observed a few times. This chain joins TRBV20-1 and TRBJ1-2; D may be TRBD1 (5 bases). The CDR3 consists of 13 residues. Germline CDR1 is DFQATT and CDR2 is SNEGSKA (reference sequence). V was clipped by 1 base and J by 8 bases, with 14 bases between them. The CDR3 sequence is CSARVGQGEGYTF. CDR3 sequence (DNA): TGCAGTGCTAGAGTAGGTCAGGGCGAGGGCTACACCTTC.

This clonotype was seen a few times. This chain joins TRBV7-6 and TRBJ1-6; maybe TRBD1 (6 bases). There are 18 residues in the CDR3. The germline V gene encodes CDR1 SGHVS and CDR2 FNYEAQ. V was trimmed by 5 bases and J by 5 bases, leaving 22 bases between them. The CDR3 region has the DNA TGTGCCAGCAGCCCCAAGGTGGGCAGGGGCATTGATAATTCACCCCTCCACTTT. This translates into CASSPKVGRGIDNSPLHF.

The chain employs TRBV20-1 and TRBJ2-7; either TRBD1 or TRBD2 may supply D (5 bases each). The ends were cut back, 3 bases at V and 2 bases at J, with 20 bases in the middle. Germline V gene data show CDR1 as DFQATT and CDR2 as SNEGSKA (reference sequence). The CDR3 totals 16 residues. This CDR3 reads CSASGDLGRPTYEQYF. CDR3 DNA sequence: TGCAGTGCTAGCGGGGACCTCGGAAGGCCTACCTACGAGCAGTACTTC.

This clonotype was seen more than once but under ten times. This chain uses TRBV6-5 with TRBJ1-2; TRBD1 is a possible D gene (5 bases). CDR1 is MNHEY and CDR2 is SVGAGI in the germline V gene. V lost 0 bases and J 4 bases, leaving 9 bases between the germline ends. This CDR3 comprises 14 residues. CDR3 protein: CASSYSGEPYGYTF. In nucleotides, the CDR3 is TGTGCCAGCAGTTACTCGGGGGAGCCCTATGGCTACACCTTC.